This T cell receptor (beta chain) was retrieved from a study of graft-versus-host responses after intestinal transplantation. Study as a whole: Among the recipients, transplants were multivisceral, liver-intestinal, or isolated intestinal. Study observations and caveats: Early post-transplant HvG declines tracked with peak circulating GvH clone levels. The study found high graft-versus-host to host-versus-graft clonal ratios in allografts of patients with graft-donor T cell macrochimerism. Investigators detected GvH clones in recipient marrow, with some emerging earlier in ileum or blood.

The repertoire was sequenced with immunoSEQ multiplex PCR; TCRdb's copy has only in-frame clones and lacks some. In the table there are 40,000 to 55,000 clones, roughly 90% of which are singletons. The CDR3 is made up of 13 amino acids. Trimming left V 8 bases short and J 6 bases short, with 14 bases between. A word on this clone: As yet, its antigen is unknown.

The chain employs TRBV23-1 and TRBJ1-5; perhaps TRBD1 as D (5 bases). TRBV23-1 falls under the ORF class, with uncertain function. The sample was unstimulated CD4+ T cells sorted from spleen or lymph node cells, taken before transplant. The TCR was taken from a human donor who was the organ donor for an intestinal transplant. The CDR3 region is CASRGVDGQPQHF. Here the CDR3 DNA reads TGCGCCAGCCGGGGGGTAGATGGTCAGCCCCAGCATTTT.